This T cell receptor beta chain was sequenced in a study of blood T cell repertoires in COVID-19. The germline gives CDR1 MRHNA, CDR2 SNTAGT. The CDR3 runs 15 residues. V was clipped by 0 bases and J by 4 bases, with 7 bases between them. Here immunoSEQ multiplex PCR was the method, and the copy in TCRdb shows in-frame clones only, minus some. The sample yields about 99,000 clones, approximately 80% seen once. V is TRBV6-4 and J is TRBJ2-6; tentative D call: TRBD1 (6 bases). Sequences were obtained from peripheral blood. The receptor was derived from a man aged 55 to 69 with acute or convalescent COVID-19. The CDR3 here is CASSDSQGGANVLTF. CDR3 nucleotide sequence: TGTGCCAGCAGTGACTCGCAGGGGGGGGCCAACGTCCTGACTTTC.